A selection of T cell receptor beta chains follows, all from one sample in a study of PD-1 blockade in classical Hodgkin lymphoma. Produced via immunoSEQ multiplex PCR; TCRdb's table is partial and in-frame only. The top ten hold about 18% of the sample, which has fewer than 95,000 clones, 83% seen once. Sequencing was performed on peripheral blood mononuclear cells (PBMCs), taken before the fourth cycle of nivolumab. These receptors were collected from a human donor with classical Hodgkin lymphoma. Both conserved end residues are part of each CDR3. D genes are given only for firm matches. Some rows have no size entry. The others give once, few or many, or a class for an expanded clone.

v_call	clone_size	d_call	j_call	cdr3_nt	cdr3_aa
TRBV28	NA	NA	TRBJ1-4	TGTGCCAGCAGCCGCATGGGTGAGACTAATGAAAAACTGTTTTTT	CASSRMGETNEKLFF
TRBV5-1	NA	NA	TRBJ2-1	TGCGCCAGCAGCTTGTATGATGAGCAGTTCTTC	CASSLYDEQFF
TRBV7-9	NA	NA	TRBJ1-2	TGTGCCAGCAGCTTCGAAGCTAACTATGGCTACACCTTC	CASSFEANYGYTF
TRBV30	NA	NA	TRBJ2-3	TGTGCCCTCTTGGGTAGCACAGATACGCAGTATTTT	CALLGSTDTQYF
TRBV10-3	NA	NA	TRBJ1-5	TGTGCCACCCAGGGTGAGGGCAATCAGCCCCAGCATTTT	CATQGEGNQPQHF
TRBV6-5	NA	NA	TRBJ1-1	TGTGCCAGCAACGAACAGGTGCACACTGAAGCTTTCTTT	CASNEQVHTEAFF
TRBV7-9	once	NA	TRBJ2-5	TGTGCCAGCAGCCCCAGGGGAATAGAGACCCAGTACTTC	CASSPRGIETQYF
TRBV6-6	once	TRBD1	TRBJ2-7	TGTGCCAGCCGGGACAGGGAATCGTCCTACGAGCAGTACTTC	CASRDRESSYEQYF
TRBV11-2	NA	NA	TRBJ2-1	TGTGCCAGCAGCCGGATCCCCAATGAGCAGTTCTTC	CASSRIPNEQFF
TRBV6-1	NA	TRBD2	TRBJ2-7	TGTGCCAGTAGTCTAGCGGGATCCCTTGGCGAGCAGTACTTC	CASSLAGSLGEQYF
TRBV7-9	NA	NA	TRBJ2-2	TGTGCCAGCAGCTCCCGAAGGCACCCGACCGGGGAGCTGTTTTTT	CASSSRRHPTGELFF
TRBV5-4	NA	TRBD2	TRBJ2-2	TGTGCCAGCAGCCCGCCGGACGCGGGAGTTGTCTCCGGGGAGCTGTTTTTT	CASSPPDAGVVSGELFF
TRBV29-1	NA	NA	TRBJ1-1	TGCAGCGTTGAGGGGGTGAACACTGAAGCTTTCTTT	CSVEGVNTEAFF
TRBV21-1	NA	NA	TRBJ2-3	TGTGCCAGCAGCAAAAATACCTTTAGGGAGCGGGGCCCACCGAGGGATACGCAGTATTTT	CASSKNTFRERGPPRDTQYF
TRBV5-6	NA	TRBD2	TRBJ2-1	TGTGCCAGCAGCTTGCCTAGCGGGCCTTACAATGAGCAGTTCTTC	CASSLPSGPYNEQFF
TRBV27	NA	NA	TRBJ2-6	TGTGCCAGCAGTTTAAGGAGTCGAAGGGGTGGTGGGGCCAACGTCCTGACTTTC	CASSLRSRRGGGANVLTF
TRBV6-5	NA	TRBD2	TRBJ2-7	TGTGCCAGCAGTGGAATAGCGGGGACCTACGTCGGGCAGTACTTC	CASSGIAGTYVGQYF
TRBV4-3	NA	TRBD1	TRBJ2-7	TGCGCCAGCAGCCGAGAACCTGGACAGGGCTACGAGCAGTACTTC	CASSREPGQGYEQYF
TRBV6-1	NA	NA	TRBJ2-7	TGTGCCAGCAGGGTAGTATCCTACGAGCAGTACTTC	CASRVVSYEQYF
TRBV19	NA	NA	TRBJ1-2	TGTGCCAGTAGTACCAGCCAGGGTCGTGTTTATGGCTACACCTTC	CASSTSQGRVYGYTF
TRBV11-2	NA	NA	TRBJ2-7	TGTGCCAGCAGCTCCACAGTCTCCTACGAGCAGTACTTC	CASSSTVSYEQYF
TRBV10-3	NA	NA	TRBJ1-1	TGTGCCATCAGTGAGGGTACAAACACTGAAGCTTTCTTT	CAISEGTNTEAFF
TRBV15	NA	NA	TRBJ1-1	TGTGCCACCAGCAAAGCCGAACCGGGGACTGAAGCTTTCTTT	CATSKAEPGTEAFF
TRBV7-2	few	NA	TRBJ2-1	TGTGCCAGCAGCCCAGGCCGTGTTTCGGGATACAATGAGCAGTTCTTC	CASSPGRVSGYNEQFF
TRBV4-1	NA	TRBD2	TRBJ2-5	TGCGCCAGCAGCCAAGAAGGAGGGTGGGGGGGAGAGACCCAGTACTTC	CASSQEGGWGGETQYF
TRBV19	NA	TRBD2	TRBJ2-1	TGTGCCAGTAGTATAACGGCACTAGCGGGAGGTTATGAGCAGTTCTTC	CASSITALAGGYEQFF
TRBV6-4	NA	TRBD1	TRBJ1-5	TGTGCCAGCAGTGCCACAGGGGGCGATCAGCCCCAGCATTTT	CASSATGGDQPQHF
TRBV27	many	TRBD1	TRBJ2-7	TGTGCCAGCAGTTCCCTGACAGGGTCTCGAGAGCAGTACTTC	CASSSLTGSREQYF
TRBV5-1	once	NA	TRBJ2-2	TGCGCCAGCAGCTTGTCTCAACAGAACACCGGGGAGCTGTTTTTT	CASSLSQQNTGELFF
TRBV6-5	NA	NA	TRBJ1-1	TGTGCCAGCAGGGGCAGGAACCCTGGGCCCACTGAAGCTTTCTTT	CASRGRNPGPTEAFF
TRBV5-4	NA	NA	TRBJ1-4	TGTGCCAGCAGTACTAGGGGGTCTATAAATGAAAAACTGTTTTTT	CASSTRGSINEKLFF
TRBV7-8	NA	NA	TRBJ1-1	TGTGCCAGCAGCCCCCTCGGTGGAAACACTGAAGCTTTCTTT	CASSPLGGNTEAFF
TRBV13	NA	TRBD2	TRBJ2-2	TGTGCCAGCAGTCACAGCGGGAAGGGCACCGGGGAGCTGTTTTTT	CASSHSGKGTGELFF
TRBV7-2	NA	NA	TRBJ2-4	TGTGCCAGCAGCTCCTTAGGGGATGGGACCCGTGATCAGTACTTC	CASSSLGDGTRDQYF
TRBV28	NA	TRBD2	TRBJ2-1	TGTGCCAGCCCTCCCAGCGGGGGACGTCCCGCGGCGGGAGGGCGGGATGAGCAGTTCTTC	CASPPSGGRPAAGGRDEQFF
TRBV5-1	NA	TRBD2	TRBJ2-1	TGCGCCAGCAGCTTGGCCGGGAGGGTCCTCAATGAGCAGTTCTTC	CASSLAGRVLNEQFF
TRBV27	NA	NA	TRBJ1-1	TGTGCCAGCAGTCCCCGCCGAGGCACGAACACTGAAGCTTTCTTT	CASSPRRGTNTEAFF
TRBV5-4	NA	NA	TRBJ2-7	TGTGCCAGCAGCCGTACTCCCGCTGGAGGCAGCGTCCACGAGCAGTACTTC	CASSRTPAGGSVHEQYF
TRBV10-3	NA	NA	TRBJ2-2	TGTGCCATCAGCACAAAGGGGGCCGGGGAGCTGTTTTTT	CAISTKGAGELFF
TRBV6-1	NA	NA	TRBJ1-6	TGTGCCAGCACCCTGGACAGTCGCCTCCACTTT	CASTLDSRLHF
TRBV10-3	NA	NA	TRBJ1-3	TGTGCCATCAGTGAAGGGCAACAGGGCCACGGAAACACCATATATTTT	CAISEGQQGHGNTIYF
TRBV5-1	few	NA	TRBJ2-7	TGCGCCAGCAGCGTAGACCCCTCGAGCTACGAGCAGTACTTC	CASSVDPSSYEQYF
TRBV19	NA	TRBD2	TRBJ2-3	TGTGCCAGTAGTATAGTGCCAGCGGGAGGGCCGGGTGCTACGCAGTATTTT	CASSIVPAGGPGATQYF
TRBV5-1	many	TRBD1	TRBJ2-7	TGCGCCAGCAGCTCTACAGGGGGCAGCGAGCAGTACTTC	CASSSTGGSEQYF
TRBV10-3	NA	TRBD2	TRBJ2-7	TGTGCCATCCGGGGAGGGGACCGATCGGGCTCCTACGAGCAGTACTTC	CAIRGGDRSGSYEQYF
TRBV25-1	NA	NA	TRBJ1-2	TGTGCCAGCAGTGAGAGGGTTGGGGGCGGCTATGGCTACACCTTC	CASSERVGGGYGYTF
TRBV14	NA	NA	TRBJ2-3	TGTGCCAGCAGCAGCCGGGCCCCGATTTATACGCAGTATTTT	CASSSRAPIYTQYF
TRBV4-2	NA	NA	TRBJ2-7	TGTGCCAGCAGCCAAGCGGGCGGGACCTACGAGCAGTACTTC	CASSQAGGTYEQYF
TRBV11-2	NA	TRBD2	TRBJ2-1	TGTGCCAGCAGCCTCGGACTAGCGGGGTACAATGAGCAGTTCTTC	CASSLGLAGYNEQFF
TRBV28	NA	NA	TRBJ1-2	TGTGCCAGCACCAATACGACCGGTTACTACACCTTC	CASTNTTGYYTF
TRBV6-6	many	NA	TRBJ1-2	TGTGCCAGCAGCCCGGGGTCTAACTATGGCTACACCTTC	CASSPGSNYGYTF
TRBV5-1	NA	NA	TRBJ2-1	TGCGCCAGCAGTTTCTTGTCGCGGGACCATGAGCAGTTCTTC	CASSFLSRDHEQFF
TRBV5-1	NA	TRBD2	TRBJ2-7	TGCGCCAGCAGCTGGGGGCGACTAGCGGGAGACGAAGAGCAGTACTTC	CASSWGRLAGDEEQYF